This T cell receptor (beta chain) derives from a study of OX40 agonist ivuxolimab in advanced cancers. Looking at the study overall: Previous treatment with anti-PD-1, anti-PD-L1 or anti-CTLA-4 therapy was allowed; about 44% had received some.

This CDR3 is built from 15 residues. CDR1 SNHLY and CDR2 FYNNEI come from the germline V gene. J gave up 2 bases and V 6 bases, and 6 bases lay outside the gene matches. Data came from immunoSEQ multiplex PCR; TCRdb stores just in-frame clones and leaves some out. The data show 30,000 to 35,000 clones, around four fifths seen once. This receptor was obtained from an adult with an advanced solid tumor such as melanoma, head and neck, liver or kidney cancer. The sequences come from CD4+ or CD8+ T cells sorted from blood, collected in a trial of the OX40 agonist ivuxolimab. V and J are TRBV2 and TRBJ1-4, with TRBD1 identical over 7 bases. The CDR3 nucleotides read TGTGCCAGCAGCCCGGGACAGTCTACTAATGAAAAACTGTTTTTT. Translation gives CASSPGQSTNEKLFF. The full variable domain, with the rest looked up from reference TRBV2 and TRBJ1-4, is EPEVTQTPSHQVTQMGQEVILRCVPISNHLYFYWYRQILGQKVEFLVSFYNNEISEKSEIFDDQFSVERPDGSNFTLKIRSTKLEDSAMYFCASSPGQSTNEKLFFGSGTQLSVL.